What follows are 12 T cell receptor beta chains derived from one specimen sequenced in a study of CD8 T cells in Susac syndrome. Random hexamers were used to reverse transcribe an amount of about 0.45 to 1 ug RNA. TCRdb called the immunoSEQ multiplex PCR reads again in MiXCR, with one record for every CDR3 protein. The sample includes 160,000 or so distinct CDR3 sequences, just under 95% of them seen just once. The sequenced sample consisted of CD4+ T cells from PBMCs. These receptors came from a human donor in good health.

As to this clonotype: The germline gene is not matched at one end of the junction; a read error may be the cause. The rearrangement joins TRBV7-2 to TRBJ1-5; the match to TRBD1 covers 7 bases. This CDR3 is 13 amino acids long. Germline CDR1 reads SGHTA; CDR2 reads FQGNSA. CDR3 in amino acids: CATSVTGEQPQHF. In nucleotides, the CDR3 is TGTGCCACCAGCGTTACAGGGGAACAGCCCCAGCATTTT.

The CDR3 DNA sequence: TGTGCCAGCAGCTCCTGGAACACTGAAGCTTTCTTT. Translation gives CASSSWNTEAFF. The chain links TRBV7-3 to TRBJ1-1; D is uncertain. This CDR3 contains 12 residues. Looked up from germline, CDR1 is SGHTA and CDR2 is FQGTGA. With 4 bases removed from V and 1 base from J, the gap between germline ends came to 4 bases.

The rearrangement uses TRBV12-3 or TRBV12-4 and TRBJ1-5; 8 nucleotides match TRBD1. V lost 6 bases to trimming and J lost 7 bases; unmatched junction nucleotides: 8. This CDR3 comprises 14 residues. For the CDR3, the DNA is TGTGCCAGCAGGCTCGGACAGGGATTGCAGCCCCAGCATTTT. Amino acid sequence: CASRLGQGLQPQHF.

V usage is TRBV6-1 and J usage is TRBJ2-7, with D possibly called TRBD1 or TRBD2 (5 bases each). Germline V gives CDR1 MNHNS, CDR2 SASEGT. The CDR3 runs 15 residues. The ends were cut back, 6 bases at V and 4 bases at J, with 19 bases in the middle. For the CDR3, the DNA is TGTGCCAGCAGAGATTCCGGGGCCCCCGGGTACGAGCAGTACTTC. Its translation: CASRDSGAPGYEQYF.

The V gene is TRBV12-3 or TRBV12-4, the J gene TRBJ1-2; D gene ambiguous. The CDR3 covers 15 residues. V lost 6 bases to trimming and J lost 3 bases, with 17 bases between them. The CDR3 coding sequence is TGTGCCAGCAGGCAGCATTGGGAGAGTGACTATGGCTACACCTTC. It yields the protein CASRQHWESDYGYTF.

The chain combines TRBV5-4 with TRBJ1-4, with 7 bases matching TRBD1. V shed 4 bases, J shed 4 bases, and the junction held 7 bases outside the gene matches. Per germline, CDR1 SGHNT and CDR2 YYREEE (reference sequence). The CDR3 spans 15 residues. The CDR3 DNA sequence: TGTGCCAGCAGCCGCGGGGGACAGCTTAATGAAAAACTGTTTTTT. It encodes CASSRGGQLNEKLFF.

This chain joins TRBV3-1 and TRBJ2-1, with D possibly being TRBD2 (6 bases). From germline, CDR1 is LGHDT and CDR2 YNNKEL (reference sequence). CDR3 length equals 15 residues. Trimming took off 7 bases at V and 4 bases at J, with 17 bases between the two ends. This CDR3 is CASTRRRGGYNEQFF. The CDR3, as DNA: TGTGCCAGCACCCGGCGGAGGGGAGGATACAATGAGCAGTTCTTC.

This clonotype is a singleton in its sample. The chain recombines TRBV5-6 with TRBJ1-1, with D unresolved. The V gene lost 0 bases and the J gene lost 8 bases, with 11 bases spanning the gap. The CDR3 contains 13 residues. Germline V CDR1 and CDR2: SGHDT, YYEEEE. CDR3: CASSLVSSEEAFF. The CDR3 DNA reads TGTGCCAGCAGCTTGGTCAGCTCGGAAGAAGCTTTCTTT.

The J gene is TRBJ2-3, the V gene TRBV25-1; weak D call: TRBD1 (6 bases). Per the germline V gene, CDR1 is MGHDK and CDR2 is SYGVNS. Trimming removed 6 bases from V and 3 bases from J, with 16 bases in between. The CDR3 length is 15 residues. The CDR3 sequence: CASSDLTGMTDTQYF. The CDR3 DNA sequence: TGTGCCAGCAGCGACTTAACAGGGATGACAGATACGCAGTATTTT.

J is TRBJ1-1 and V is TRBV4-2, with no clear D. From germline, CDR1 is LGHNA and CDR2 YNFKEQ. The CDR3 totals 14 residues. V lost 0 bases, J lost 5 bases, and 10 bases lay in between. The CDR3 DNA follows: TGTGCCAGCAGCCAAGAATCCGGGAGAACTGAAGCTTTCTTT. This translates into CASSQESGRTEAFF.

The rearrangement links TRBV20-1 to TRBJ2-7; D may be TRBD2 (7 bases). This CDR3 region has 13 residues. Between the trimmed V and J ends, which lost 5 bases and 2 bases, there was a span of 13 bases. CDR1 is DFQATT, CDR2 SNEGSKA, per germline (reference sequence). The DNA of the CDR3 is TGCAGTGCTTCGGGGGGCCTTACCTACGAGCAGTACTTC. Translated, it gives CSASGGLTYEQYF.

This chain uses TRBV7-3 with TRBJ2-3; D possibly corresponds to TRBD2 (5 bases). CDR1 is SGHTA and CDR2 is FQGTGA in the germline V gene. The germline V and J ends were trimmed by 1 base and 2 bases, with 10 bases remaining between them. This CDR3 comprises 15 residues. The CDR3 DNA reads as TGTGCCAGCAGCTTAAATGGACTGATCACAGATACGCAGTATTTT. Translating gives CASSLNGLITDTQYF.